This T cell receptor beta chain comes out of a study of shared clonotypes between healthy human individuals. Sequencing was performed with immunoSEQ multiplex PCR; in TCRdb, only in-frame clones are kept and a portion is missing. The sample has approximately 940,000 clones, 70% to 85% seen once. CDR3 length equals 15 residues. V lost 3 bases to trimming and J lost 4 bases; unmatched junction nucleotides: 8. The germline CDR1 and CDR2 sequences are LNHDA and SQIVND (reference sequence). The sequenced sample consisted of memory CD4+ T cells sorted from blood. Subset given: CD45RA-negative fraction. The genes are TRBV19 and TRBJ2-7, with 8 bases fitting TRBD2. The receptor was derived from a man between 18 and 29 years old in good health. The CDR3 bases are TGTGCCAGTAGTATTGCTAGCGGGCGCGAATACGAGCAGTACTTC. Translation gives CASSIASGREYEQYF.